This TCR beta chain was documented in a study of T cell responses to AZD1222 COVID-19 vaccine. Study-wide background: It was second doses at about 4 or about 12 weeks that were pooled. Notes on the study in general: Sampled repertoires all dated from after the peak T cell response. There were vaccine-associated CD4 TCRs across spike, dominant at 160-218 and 743-854.

This CDR3 has 16 residues. Germline V gene data show CDR1 as LNHDA and CDR2 as SQIVND (reference sequence). The V gene lost 6 bases and the J gene lost 1 base, with 16 bases spanning the gap. As for this clone: The antigen is undetermined.

Profiling relied on immunoSEQ multiplex PCR, and the TCRdb table lists in-frame clones only, not all of them. The data show some 170,000 clones, around nine tenths seen once. The sequence was collected from an adult in good health. The specimen was peripheral blood, collected on day 0 of AZD1222 vaccination. The chain recombines TRBV19 with TRBJ2-4; D is ambiguous. CDR3: CASRLKHDSAKNIQYF. The CDR3 nucleotides are TGTGCCAGTAGACTAAAACACGACTCGGCCAAAAACATTCAGTACTTC.